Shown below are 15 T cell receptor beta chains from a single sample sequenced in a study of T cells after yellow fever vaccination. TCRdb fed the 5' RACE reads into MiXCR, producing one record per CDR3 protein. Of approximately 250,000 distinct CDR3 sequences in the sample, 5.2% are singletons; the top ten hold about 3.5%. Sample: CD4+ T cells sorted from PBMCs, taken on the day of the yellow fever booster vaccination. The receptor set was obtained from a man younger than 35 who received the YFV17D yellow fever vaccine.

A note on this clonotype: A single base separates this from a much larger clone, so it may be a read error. CDR3 in amino acids: CASNRVDNIQYF. In DNA form, the CDR3 reads TGTGCCAGCAACAGGGTGGATAACATTCAGTACTTC. This chain links TRBV2 with TRBJ2-4; D is perhaps TRBD1 (6 bases). Germline V CDR1 and CDR2: SNHLY, FYNNEI. This CDR3 spans 12 amino acids. V was pared by 7 bases and J by 7 bases, with 11 bases between.

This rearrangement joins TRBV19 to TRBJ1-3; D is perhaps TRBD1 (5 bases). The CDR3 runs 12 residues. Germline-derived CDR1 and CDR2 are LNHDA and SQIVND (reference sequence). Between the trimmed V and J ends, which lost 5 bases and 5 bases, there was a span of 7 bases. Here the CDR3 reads CASSPGRNTIYF. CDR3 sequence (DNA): TGTGCCAGTAGTCCAGGGAGAAACACCATATATTTT. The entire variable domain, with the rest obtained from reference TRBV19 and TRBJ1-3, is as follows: DGGITQSPKYLFRKEGQNVTLSCEQNLNHDAMYWYRQDPGQGLRLIYYSQIVNDFQKGDIAEGYSVSREKKESFPLTVTSAQKNPTAFYLCASSPGRNTIYFGEGSWLTVV.

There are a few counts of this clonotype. CDR3 DNA: TGTGCCAGTAGTACCACAGGGTTAAGCAATCAGCCCCAGCATTTT. Translation: CASSTTGLSNQPQHF. The chain uses TRBV19 and TRBJ1-5, with D tentatively TRBD1 (6 bases). CDR1 LNHDA and CDR2 SQIVND come from the germline V gene (reference sequence). The CDR3 runs to 15 residues. V lost 4 bases and J 1 base, leaving 11 bases between the germline ends.

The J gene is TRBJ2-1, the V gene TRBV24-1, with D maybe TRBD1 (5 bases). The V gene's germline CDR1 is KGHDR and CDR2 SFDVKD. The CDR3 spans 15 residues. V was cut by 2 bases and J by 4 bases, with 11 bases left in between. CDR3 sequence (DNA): TGTGCCACCAGTGATTCAAAAAGGACATACAATGAGCAGTTCTTC. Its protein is CATSDSKRTYNEQFF.

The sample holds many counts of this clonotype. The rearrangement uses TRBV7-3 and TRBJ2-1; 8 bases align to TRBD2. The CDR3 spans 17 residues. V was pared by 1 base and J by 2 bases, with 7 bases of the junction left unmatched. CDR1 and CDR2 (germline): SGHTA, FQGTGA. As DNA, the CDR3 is TGTGCCAGCAGCTTAATGGAGCGGCGGGGGGCCTACAATGAGCAGTTCTTC. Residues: CASSLMERRGAYNEQFF. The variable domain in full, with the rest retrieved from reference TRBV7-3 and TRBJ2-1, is GAGVSQTPSNKVTEKGKYVELRCDPISGHTALYWYRQSLGQGPEFLIYFQGTGAADDSGLPNDRFFAVRPEGSVSTLKIQRTERGDSAVYLCASSLMERRGAYNEQFFGPGTRLTVL.

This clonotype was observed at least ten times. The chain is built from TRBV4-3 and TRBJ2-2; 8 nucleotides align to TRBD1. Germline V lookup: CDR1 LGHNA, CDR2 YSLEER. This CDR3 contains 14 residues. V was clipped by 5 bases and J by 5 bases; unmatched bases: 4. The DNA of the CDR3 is TGCGCCAGCAGCTACCGGACAGGGACCGGGGAGCTGTTTTTT. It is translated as CASSYRTGTGELFF.

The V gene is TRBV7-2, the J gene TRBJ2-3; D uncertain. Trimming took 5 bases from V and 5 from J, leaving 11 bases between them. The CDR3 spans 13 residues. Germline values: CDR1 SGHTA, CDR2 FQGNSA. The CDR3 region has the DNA TGTGCCAGCAGCCAAGACCCTAGAGATACGCAGTATTTT. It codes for CASSQDPRDTQYF.

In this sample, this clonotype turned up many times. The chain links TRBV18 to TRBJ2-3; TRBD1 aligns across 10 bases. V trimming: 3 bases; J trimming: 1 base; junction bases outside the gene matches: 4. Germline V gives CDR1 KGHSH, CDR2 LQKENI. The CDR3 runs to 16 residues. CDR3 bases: TGTGCCAGCTCACCTACCGGGACAGGGGGCACAGATACGCAGTATTTT. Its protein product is CASSPTGTGGTDTQYF.

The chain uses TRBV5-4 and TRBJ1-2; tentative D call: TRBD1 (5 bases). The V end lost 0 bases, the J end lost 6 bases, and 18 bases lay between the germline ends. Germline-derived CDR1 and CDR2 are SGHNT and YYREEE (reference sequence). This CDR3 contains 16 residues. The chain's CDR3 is CASSLAGTMGVDGYTF. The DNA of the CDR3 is TGTGCCAGCAGCTTGGCGGGCACCATGGGGGTTGATGGCTACACCTTC.

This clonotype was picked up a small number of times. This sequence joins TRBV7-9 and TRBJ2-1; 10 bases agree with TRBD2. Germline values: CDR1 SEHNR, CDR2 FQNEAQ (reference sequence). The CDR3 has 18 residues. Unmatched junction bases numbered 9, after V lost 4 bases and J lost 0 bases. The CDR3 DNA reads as TGTGCCAGCAGCTCCCAGGGGCTAGCGGGGGTCTCCTACAATGAGCAGTTCTTC. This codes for CASSSQGLAGVSYNEQFF.

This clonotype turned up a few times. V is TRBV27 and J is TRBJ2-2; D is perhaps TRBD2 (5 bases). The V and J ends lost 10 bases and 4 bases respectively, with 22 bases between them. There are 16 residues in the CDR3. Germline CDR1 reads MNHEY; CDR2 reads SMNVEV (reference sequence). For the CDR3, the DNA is TGTGCCACCCTTTATTTCGGGGTAGGCGGCACCGGGGAGCTGTTTTTT. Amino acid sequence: CATLYFGVGGTGELFF.

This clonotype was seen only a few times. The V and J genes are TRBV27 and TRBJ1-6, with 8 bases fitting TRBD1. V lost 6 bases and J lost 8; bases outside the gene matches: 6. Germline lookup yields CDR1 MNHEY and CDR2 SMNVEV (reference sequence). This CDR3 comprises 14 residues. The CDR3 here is CASRADRAYSPLHF. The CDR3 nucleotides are TGTGCCAGCAGAGCGGACAGGGCTTATTCACCCCTCCACTTT.

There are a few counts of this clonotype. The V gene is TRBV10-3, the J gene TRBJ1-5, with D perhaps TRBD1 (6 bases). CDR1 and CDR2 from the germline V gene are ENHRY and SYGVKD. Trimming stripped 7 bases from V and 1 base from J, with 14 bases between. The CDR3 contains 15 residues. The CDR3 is CAIKGGGGSNQPQHF. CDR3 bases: TGTGCCATCAAGGGGGGGGGCGGAAGCAATCAGCCCCAGCATTTT.

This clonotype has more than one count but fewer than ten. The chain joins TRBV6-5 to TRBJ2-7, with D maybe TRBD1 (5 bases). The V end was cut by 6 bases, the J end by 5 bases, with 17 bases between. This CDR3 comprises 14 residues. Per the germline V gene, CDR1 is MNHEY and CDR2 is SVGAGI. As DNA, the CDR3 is TGTGCCAGCAGGCGTGGGGCAGGGAACCACGAGCAGTACGTC. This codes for CASRRGAGNHEQYV.

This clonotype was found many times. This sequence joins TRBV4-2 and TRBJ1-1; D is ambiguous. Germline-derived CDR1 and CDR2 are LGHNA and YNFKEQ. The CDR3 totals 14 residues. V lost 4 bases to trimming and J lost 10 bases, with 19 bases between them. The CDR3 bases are TGTGCCAGCAGCCCCCTAGGACGGTCTTCTGGAGCTTTCTTT. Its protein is CASSPLGRSSGAFF.